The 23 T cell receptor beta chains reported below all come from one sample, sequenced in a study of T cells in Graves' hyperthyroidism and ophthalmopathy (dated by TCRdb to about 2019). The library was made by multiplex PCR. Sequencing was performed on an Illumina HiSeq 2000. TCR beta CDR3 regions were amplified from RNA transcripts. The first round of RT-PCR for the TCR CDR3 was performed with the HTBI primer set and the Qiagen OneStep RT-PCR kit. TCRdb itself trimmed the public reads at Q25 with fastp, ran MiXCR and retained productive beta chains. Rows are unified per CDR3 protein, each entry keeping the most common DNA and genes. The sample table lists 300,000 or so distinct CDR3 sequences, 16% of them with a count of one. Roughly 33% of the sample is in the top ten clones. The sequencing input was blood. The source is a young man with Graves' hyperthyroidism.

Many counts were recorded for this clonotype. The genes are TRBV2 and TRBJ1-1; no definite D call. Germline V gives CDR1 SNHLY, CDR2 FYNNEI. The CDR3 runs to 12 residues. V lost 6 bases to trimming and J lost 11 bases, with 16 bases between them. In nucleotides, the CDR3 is TGTGCCAGCAGAATCGGCGCCTCGAGGGCTTTCTTT. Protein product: CASRIGASRAFF.

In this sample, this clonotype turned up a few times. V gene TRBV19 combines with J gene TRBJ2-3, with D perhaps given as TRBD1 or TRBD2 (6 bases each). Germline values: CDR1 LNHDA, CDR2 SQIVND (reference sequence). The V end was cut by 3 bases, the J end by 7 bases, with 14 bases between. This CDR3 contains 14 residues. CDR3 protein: CASSIRGERNTQYF. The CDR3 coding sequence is TGTGCCAGTAGTATTAGGGGGGAGCGGAATACGCAGTATTTT. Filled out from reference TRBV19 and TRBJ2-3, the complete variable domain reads DGGITQSPKYLFRKEGQNVTLSCEQNLNHDAMYWYRQDPGQGLRLIYYSQIVNDFQKGDIAEGYSVSREKKESFPLTVTSAQKNPTAFYLCASSIRGERNTQYFGPGTRLTVL.

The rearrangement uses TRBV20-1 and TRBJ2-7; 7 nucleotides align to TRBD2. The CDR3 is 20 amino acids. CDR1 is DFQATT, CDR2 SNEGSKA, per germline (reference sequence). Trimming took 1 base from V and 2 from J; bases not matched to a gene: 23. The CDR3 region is CSARAGWAAGDRTPPYEQYF. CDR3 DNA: TGCAGTGCTAGAGCCGGGTGGGCCGCGGGAGATCGGACACCTCCCTACGAGCAGTACTTC.

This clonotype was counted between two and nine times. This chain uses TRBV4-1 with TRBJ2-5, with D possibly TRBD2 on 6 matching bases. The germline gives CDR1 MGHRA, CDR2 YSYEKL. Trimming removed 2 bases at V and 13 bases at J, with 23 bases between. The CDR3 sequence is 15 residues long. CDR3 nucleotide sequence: TGCGCCAGCAGCCAATCTCCGGGACTCGGGCAGAGGACGTACTTC. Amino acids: CASSQSPGLGQRTYF.

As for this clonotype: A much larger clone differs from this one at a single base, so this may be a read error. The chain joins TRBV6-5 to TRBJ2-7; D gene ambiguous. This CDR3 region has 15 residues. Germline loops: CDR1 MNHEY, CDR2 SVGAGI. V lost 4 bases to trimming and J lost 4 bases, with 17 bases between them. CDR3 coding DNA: TGTGCCAGCAGTTGCTCGAAGGGTCATCCGTACGAGCAGTACTTC. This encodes CASSCSKGHPYEQYF.

The CDR3 DNA reads as TGTGCCAGCTCACCCCAGGGGGAAGAGCAGTACTTC. It is translated as CASSPQGEEQYF. This chain joins TRBV18 and TRBJ2-7; 7 nucleotides agree with TRBD1. This CDR3 is built from 12 residues. The J segment lost 7 bases and the V segment lost 3 bases, leaving 3 bases of the junction unmatched. Per germline, CDR1 KGHSH and CDR2 LQKENI.

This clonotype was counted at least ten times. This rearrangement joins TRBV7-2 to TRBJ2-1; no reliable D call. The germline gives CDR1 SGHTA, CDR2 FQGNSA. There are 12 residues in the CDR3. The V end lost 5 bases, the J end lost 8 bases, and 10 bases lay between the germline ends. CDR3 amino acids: CASSRPGYEQFF. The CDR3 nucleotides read TGTGCCAGCAGCCGACCCGGGTATGAGCAGTTCTTC.

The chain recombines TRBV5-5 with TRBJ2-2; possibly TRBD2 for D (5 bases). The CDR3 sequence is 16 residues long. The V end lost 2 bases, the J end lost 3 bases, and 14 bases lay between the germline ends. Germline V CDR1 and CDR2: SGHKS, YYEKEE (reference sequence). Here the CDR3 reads CASSLVSGSDTGELFF. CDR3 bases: TGTGCCAGCAGCTTAGTTTCGGGATCGGACACCGGGGAGCTGTTTTTT.

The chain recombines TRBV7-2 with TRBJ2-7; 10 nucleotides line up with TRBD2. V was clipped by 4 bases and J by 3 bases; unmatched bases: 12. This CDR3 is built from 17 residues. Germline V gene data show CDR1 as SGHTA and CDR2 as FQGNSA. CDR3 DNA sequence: TGTGCCAGCAGCTCCCATAGCGGGAGGAAAGAAAACTACGAGCAGTACTTC. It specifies CASSSHSGRKENYEQYF. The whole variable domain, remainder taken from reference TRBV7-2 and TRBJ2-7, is GAGVSQSPSNKVTEKGKDVELRCDPISGHTALYWYRQSLGQGLEFLIYFQGNSAPDKSGLPSDRFSAERTGGSVSTLTIQRTQQEDSAVYLCASSSHSGRKENYEQYFGPGTRLTVT.

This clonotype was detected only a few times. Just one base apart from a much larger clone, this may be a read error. The CDR3, as DNA: TGTGCCAGCAGTGAAGGGGGCGACTACAATGAGCAGTTCTTC. It codes for CASSEGGDYNEQFF. The V gene is TRBV6-1, the J gene TRBJ2-1; D may be TRBD1 (5 bases). V was pared by 1 base and J by 3 bases, with 7 bases between. The CDR3 spans 14 residues. Germline CDR1 is MNHNS and CDR2 is SASEGT.

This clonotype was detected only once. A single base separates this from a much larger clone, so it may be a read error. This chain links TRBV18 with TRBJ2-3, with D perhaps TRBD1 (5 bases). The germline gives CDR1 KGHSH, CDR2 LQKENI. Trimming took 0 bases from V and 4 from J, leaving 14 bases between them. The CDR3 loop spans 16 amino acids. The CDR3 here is CASSPPTDRFADTQYF. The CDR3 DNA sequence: TGTGCCAGCTCACCACCGACAGATAGGTTTGCAGATACGCAGTATTTT.

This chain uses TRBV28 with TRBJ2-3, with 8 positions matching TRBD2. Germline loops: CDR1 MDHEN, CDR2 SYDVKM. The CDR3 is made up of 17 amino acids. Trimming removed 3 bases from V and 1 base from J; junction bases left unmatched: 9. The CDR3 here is CASSFPGRARGTDTQYF. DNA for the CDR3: TGTGCCAGCAGTTTTCCCGGGAGGGCCCGAGGCACAGATACGCAGTATTTT.

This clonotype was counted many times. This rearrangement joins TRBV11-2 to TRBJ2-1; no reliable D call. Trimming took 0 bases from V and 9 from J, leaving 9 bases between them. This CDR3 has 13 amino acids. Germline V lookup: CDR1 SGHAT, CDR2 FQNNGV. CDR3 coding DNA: TGTGCCAGCAGCTTAGAAGGTGTCGGTGAGCAGTTCTTC. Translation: CASSLEGVGEQFF.

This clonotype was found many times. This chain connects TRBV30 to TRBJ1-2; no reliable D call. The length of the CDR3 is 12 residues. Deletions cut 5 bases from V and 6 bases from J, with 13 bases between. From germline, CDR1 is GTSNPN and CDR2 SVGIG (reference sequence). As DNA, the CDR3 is TGTGCCTGGGTCAGTAGCGGGGATGGCTACACCTTC. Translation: CAWVSSGDGYTF.

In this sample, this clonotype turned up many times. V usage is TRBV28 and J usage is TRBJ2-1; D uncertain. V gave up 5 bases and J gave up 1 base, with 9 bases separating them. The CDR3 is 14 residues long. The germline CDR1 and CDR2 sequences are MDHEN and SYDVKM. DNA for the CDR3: TGTGCCAGCAGTCCCGGCCAGTCCTACAATGAGCAGTTCTTC. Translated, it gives CASSPGQSYNEQFF.

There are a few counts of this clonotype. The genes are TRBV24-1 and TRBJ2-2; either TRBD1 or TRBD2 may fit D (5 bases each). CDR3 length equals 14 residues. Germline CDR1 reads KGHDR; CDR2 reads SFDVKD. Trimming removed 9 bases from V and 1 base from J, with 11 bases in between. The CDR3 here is CATQGTGNTGELFF. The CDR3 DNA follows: TGTGCCACCCAAGGGACCGGGAACACCGGGGAGCTGTTTTTT.

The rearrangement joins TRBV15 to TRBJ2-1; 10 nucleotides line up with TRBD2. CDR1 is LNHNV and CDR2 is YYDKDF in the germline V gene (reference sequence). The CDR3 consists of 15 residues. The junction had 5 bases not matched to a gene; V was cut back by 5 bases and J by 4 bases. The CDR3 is CATSRGTSAYNEQFF. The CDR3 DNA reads TGTGCCACCAGCCGCGGGACTAGCGCTTACAATGAGCAGTTCTTC. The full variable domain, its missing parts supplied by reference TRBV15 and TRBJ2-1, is DAMVIQNPRYQVTQFGKPVTLSCSQTLNHNVMYWYQQKSSQAPKLLFHYYDKDFNNEADTPDNFQSRRPNTSFCFLDIRSPGLGDTAMYLCATSRGTSAYNEQFFGPGTRLTVL.

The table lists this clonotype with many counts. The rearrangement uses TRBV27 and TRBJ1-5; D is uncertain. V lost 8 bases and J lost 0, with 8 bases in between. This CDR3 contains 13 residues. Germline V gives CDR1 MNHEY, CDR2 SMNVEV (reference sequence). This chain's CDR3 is CASRLHSNQPQHF. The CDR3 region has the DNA TGTGCCAGCCGTCTACATAGCAATCAGCCCCAGCATTTT.

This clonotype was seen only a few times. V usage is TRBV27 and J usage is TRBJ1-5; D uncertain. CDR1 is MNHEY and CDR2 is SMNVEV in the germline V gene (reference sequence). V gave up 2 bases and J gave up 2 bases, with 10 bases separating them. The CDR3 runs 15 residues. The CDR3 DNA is TGTGCCAGCAGTTTAGGTGGGAATGGCAATCAGCCCCAGCATTTT. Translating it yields CASSLGGNGNQPQHF.

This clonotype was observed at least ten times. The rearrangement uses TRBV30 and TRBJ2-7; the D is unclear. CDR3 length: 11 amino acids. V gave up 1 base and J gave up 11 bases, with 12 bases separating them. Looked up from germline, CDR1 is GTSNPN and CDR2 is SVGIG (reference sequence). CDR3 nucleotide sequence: TGTGCCTGGAGTGGGGGTGGTCCGAAGTACTTC. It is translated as CAWSGGGPKYF.

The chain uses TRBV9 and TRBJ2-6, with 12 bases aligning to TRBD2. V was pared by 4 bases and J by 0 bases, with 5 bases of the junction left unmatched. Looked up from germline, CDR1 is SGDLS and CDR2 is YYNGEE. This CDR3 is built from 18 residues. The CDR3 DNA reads TGTGCCAGCAGCCCTAGCGGGAGGGGACCCTCTGGGGCCAACGTCCTGACTTTC. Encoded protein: CASSPSGRGPSGANVLTF.

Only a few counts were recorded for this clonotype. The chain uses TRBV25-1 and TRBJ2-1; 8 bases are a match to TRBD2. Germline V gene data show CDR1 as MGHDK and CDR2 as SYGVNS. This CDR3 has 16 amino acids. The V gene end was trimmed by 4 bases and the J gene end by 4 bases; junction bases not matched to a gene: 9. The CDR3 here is CASSAPGSGIYNEQFF. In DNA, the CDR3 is TGTGCCAGCAGTGCCCCGGGTAGCGGGATATACAATGAGCAGTTCTTC.

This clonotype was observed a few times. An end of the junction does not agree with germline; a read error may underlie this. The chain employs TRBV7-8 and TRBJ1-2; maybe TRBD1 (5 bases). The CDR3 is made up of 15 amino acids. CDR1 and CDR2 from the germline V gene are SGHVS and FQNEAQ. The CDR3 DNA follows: TGTGCCAGCAGCCCGGGGGGACGGGCCCACTATGACTACACCTTC. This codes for CASSPGGRAHYDYTF.